The 16 T cell receptor beta chains below were found in one sample sequenced in a study of shared clonotypes between healthy human individuals. Data came from immunoSEQ multiplex PCR; TCRdb stores just in-frame clones and leaves some out. The table lists a few million clones, approximately 93% of them singletons. Sequencing was performed on naive CD4+ T cells from PBMCs. The sample's subset: CD45RA+ positively selected. The receptors shown here come from a man aged 18 to 29 in good health. Some clones in this sample may be carry-over from other donors' samples.

The chain carries TRBV6-6 and TRBJ1-1; possible D gene TRBD1, 5 bases. The CDR3 sequence is 14 residues long. Germline V lookup: CDR1 MNHNY, CDR2 SVGAGI (reference sequence). Between the trimmed V and J ends, which lost 6 bases and 1 base, there was a span of 12 bases. The CDR3 bases are TGTGCCAGCAGCCCGGGACTCCGGAACACTGAAGCTTTCTTT. It yields the protein CASSPGLRNTEAFF.

J is TRBJ1-5 and V is TRBV6-1, with a possible D match to TRBD1 (6 bases). Trimming took off 6 bases at V and 4 bases at J, with 10 bases between the two ends. This CDR3 is built from 13 residues. Per germline, CDR1 MNHNS and CDR2 SASEGT. The CDR3 nucleotides are TGTGCCAGCAGCGCAGACAGGAATCAGCCCCAGCATTTT. Its translation is CASSADRNQPQHF.

The J gene is TRBJ2-5, the V gene TRBV30; D perhaps matches TRBD2 (5 bases). Trimming took off 0 bases at V and 1 base at J, with 9 bases between the two ends. The CDR3 is 14 amino acids. Germline loops: CDR1 GTSNPN, CDR2 SVGIG (reference sequence). Here the CDR3 DNA reads TGTGCCTGGAGTGTGTCTAGCCGCCAAGAGACCCAGTACTTC. Translation gives CAWSVSSRQETQYF.

The V and J genes are TRBV7-9 and TRBJ2-7, with D possibly TRBD2 on 6 matching bases. Germline assignment: CDR1 SEHNR and CDR2 FQNEAQ (reference sequence). The ends were cut back, 0 bases at V and 5 bases at J, with 8 bases in the middle. The CDR3 has 13 residues. CDR3 coding DNA: TGTGCCAGCAGCTTAGCAGGGACTCACGAGCAGTACTTC. Protein product: CASSLAGTHEQYF. The full variable domain, in which reference TRBV7-9 and TRBJ2-7 provide the parts outside the CDR3, is DTGVSQNPRHKITKRGQNVTFRCDPISEHNRLYWYRQTLGQGPEFLTYFQNEAQLEKSRLLSDRFSAERPKGSFSTLEIQRTEQGDSAMYLCASSLAGTHEQYFGPGTRLTVT.

As regards this clone: The identical CDR3 is also encoded by other nucleotide sequences in the sample. This rearrangement joins TRBV19 to TRBJ2-7; D unresolved. The CDR3 loop spans 13 amino acids. Germline V gene lookup returns CDR1 LNHDA and CDR2 SQIVND (reference sequence). The V end was cut by 0 bases, the J end by 1 base, with 4 bases between. The CDR3 nucleotides read TGTGCCAGTAGTATAGAAGGGTCCTACGAGCAGTACTTC. Protein: CASSIEGSYEQYF.

The chain is built from TRBV11-2 and TRBJ2-7, with D perhaps matching TRBD2 (5 bases). V was pared by 0 bases and J by 6 bases, with 15 bases between. Germline V gives CDR1 SGHAT, CDR2 FQNNGV. This CDR3 contains 15 residues. The CDR3 protein is CASSLEEGPSSEQYF. Written as DNA, the CDR3 is TGTGCCAGCAGCTTAGAAGAGGGCCCCTCAAGCGAGCAGTACTTC.

The DNA for the CDR3 is TGTGCCAGCAAAAGAGGACCGGGACAGGGGAATCGGGGCTACACCTTC. Protein sequence: CASKRGPGQGNRGYTF. J is TRBJ1-2 and V is TRBV28; 10 bases map to TRBD1. The CDR3 covers 16 residues. In germline, CDR1 is MDHEN, CDR2 SYDVKM. The V and J ends lost 7 bases and 8 bases, in that order; junction bases with no gene match: 16.

The chain carries TRBV28 and TRBJ2-1; D may be TRBD1 (7 bases). The CDR3 sequence is 16 residues long. Germline V gene sequence: CDR1 MDHEN, CDR2 SYDVKM. The V end was cut by 4 bases, the J end by 1 base, with 14 bases between. This CDR3 reads CASSSLSGGSYNEQFF. As DNA, the CDR3 is TGTGCCAGCAGTTCCCTCTCAGGGGGGTCCTACAATGAGCAGTTCTTC.

With regard to this clone: Other nucleotide sequences in the sample specify the same CDR3. V usage is TRBV29-1 and J usage is TRBJ2-3; D may correspond to TRBD1 or TRBD2 (5 bases each). The germline gives CDR1 SQVTM, CDR2 ANQGSEA. V was shortened by 2 bases and J by 0 bases, with 6 bases between the two germline ends. This CDR3 region has 13 residues. CDR3 DNA sequence: TGCAGCGTTGAAAGGGACAGCACAGATACGCAGTATTTT. This translates into CSVERDSTDTQYF.

This chain connects TRBV9 to TRBJ2-7, with 9 bases lining up with TRBD2. This CDR3 comprises 18 residues. Germline CDR1 reads SGDLS; CDR2 reads YYNGEE. V dropped 2 bases and J dropped 2; count of bases not matched to a gene: 14. DNA of the CDR3: TGTGCCAGCAGCGTCTCCCCGGGAGGGTCTAGCGGGGCCTACGAGCAGTACTTC. Protein sequence: CASSVSPGGSSGAYEQYF.

The V gene is TRBV6-1, the J gene TRBJ2-7; perhaps TRBD1 as D (5 bases). CDR3 length: 13 amino acids. Trimming cost V 1 base and J 3 bases, with 7 bases left between them. Germline V gene data show CDR1 as MNHNS and CDR2 as SASEGT. In DNA form, the CDR3 reads TGTGCCAGCAGTGAAGGACAGAACTACGAGCAGTACTTC. Translating it yields CASSEGQNYEQYF.

The chain links TRBV7-2 to TRBJ2-7; TRBD2 is a possible D gene (5 bases). Per the germline V gene, CDR1 is SGHTA and CDR2 is FQGNSA. The CDR3 runs 13 residues. Trimming took 5 bases from V and 4 from J, leaving 12 bases between them. CDR3 residues: CASSITGSYEQYF. The CDR3 DNA is TGTGCCAGCAGCATCACGGGGTCATACGAGCAGTACTTC.

The genes are TRBV5-1 and TRBJ1-2; 7 positions match TRBD1. V was pared by 2 bases and J by 4 bases, with 5 bases of the junction left unmatched. The CDR3 consists of 14 residues. Germline CDR1 is SGHRS and CDR2 is YFSETQ. CDR3 region: CASSFTGTVYGYTF. CDR3 sequence (DNA): TGCGCCAGCAGCTTTACCGGGACAGTCTATGGCTACACCTTC. Supplemented by reference TRBV5-1 and TRBJ1-2, the full variable domain reads KAGVTQTPRYLIKTRGQQVTLSCSPISGHRSVSWYQQTPGQGLQFLFEYFSETQRNKGNFPGRFSGRQFSNSRSEMNVSTLELGDSALYLCASSFTGTVYGYTFGSGTRLTVV.

The V and J genes are TRBV28 and TRBJ2-1, with 14 bases aligning to TRBD2. Germline values: CDR1 MDHEN, CDR2 SYDVKM. The V and J ends lost 5 bases and 3 bases, in that order; junction bases with no gene match: 6. There are 17 residues in the CDR3. CDR3 sequence (DNA): TGTGCCAGCAGTGGGATGGGACTAGCGGGAGTCTACAATGAGCAGTTCTTC. It specifies CASSGMGLAGVYNEQFF.

J is TRBJ1-2 and V is TRBV5-8; a weak D match, TRBD1 (5 bases). Trimming took off 4 bases at V and 3 bases at J, with 7 bases between the two ends. Germline V CDR1 and CDR2: SGHTS, YDEGEE. The CDR3 loop spans 12 amino acids. The CDR3 loop reads CASSPGHYGYTF. CDR3 nucleotide sequence: TGTGCCAGCAGCCCGGGGCACTATGGCTACACCTTC.

This chain uses TRBV29-1 with TRBJ2-5; 12 nucleotides agree with TRBD2. The DNA end favors TRBJ2-7, so the J call may be wrong. The CDR3 spans 14 residues. CDR1 and CDR2 (germline): SQVTM, ANQGSEA. CDR3 bases: TGCAGCGTTGAGACTAGCGGGAGCTCCTACGAGCAGTACTTC. Its protein is CSVETSGSSYEQYF.